These 20 T cell receptor beta chains share one sample of origin, sequenced in a study of T-cell memory formation after mild COVID-19. TCRdb passed the 5' RACE reads through MiXCR, listing each CDR3 protein once. The sample yields just over 150,000 distinct CDR3 sequences, about 28% seen once. The material sequenced was PBMCs or a T cell subset sorted from them (not recorded which). The receptors originated from an adult woman who had mild COVID-19 (a few samples of this study predate the infection). Cell type and time point are not known.

This clonotype occurred a few times. The chain uses TRBV29-1 and TRBJ1-2; D is possibly TRBD1 (5 bases). Germline V CDR1 and CDR2: SQVTM, ANQGSEA. V was pared by 6 bases and J by 7 bases, with 18 bases between. The CDR3 extends over 13 amino acids. CDR3 residues: CSVAPRLGTGYTF. The CDR3 bases are TGCAGCGTCGCCCCCCGGTTGGGGACTGGCTACACCTTC.

J is TRBJ2-6 and V is TRBV7-2, with 7 bases matching TRBD2. The CDR3 has 16 residues. Germline V gene sequence: CDR1 SGHTA, CDR2 FQGNSA. V lost 0 bases and J lost 4; bases outside the gene matches: 3. In DNA, the CDR3 is TGTGCCAGCAGCTTAGCGGGAGGGCCGGGGGCCAACGTCCTGACTTTC. It yields the protein CASSLAGGPGANVLTF.

There are a few counts of this clonotype. The rearrangement joins TRBV4-2 to TRBJ2-1; 16 nucleotides agree with TRBD2. The CDR3 length is 14 residues. V lost 6 bases, J lost 9 bases, and 2 bases stayed unmatched. Germline V lookup: CDR1 LGHNA, CDR2 YNFKEQ. CDR3 residues: CASRGLAGGGEQFF. DNA of the CDR3: TGTGCCAGCAGGGGACTAGCGGGAGGGGGTGAGCAGTTCTTC.

The rearrangement links TRBV6-2 or TRBV6-3 to TRBJ2-1; D unresolved. This CDR3 is 14 amino acids long. Germline-derived CDR1 and CDR2 are MNHEY and SVGEGT. V shed 2 bases and J shed 3 bases, with 8 bases lying between them. The CDR3 reads CASSYERIYNEQFF. CDR3 in DNA: TGTGCCAGCAGTTACGAACGAATCTACAATGAGCAGTTCTTC.

The chain links TRBV3-1 to TRBJ2-2; 9 nucleotides align to TRBD1. The ends lost 4 bases at V and 9 bases at J; junction bases unmatched: 12. The CDR3 contains 16 residues. Germline CDR1 LGHDT, CDR2 YNNKEL (reference sequence). CDR3 sequence reads: CASSRGESDRGWELFF. Written as DNA, the CDR3 is TGTGCCAGCAGCCGAGGCGAGTCGGACAGGGGATGGGAGCTGTTTTTT.

The table lists this clonotype with a few counts. The V call is TRBV6-2 or TRBV6-3, the J call TRBJ2-7; 9 nucleotides agree with TRBD2. The CDR3 is made up of 15 amino acids. CDR1 and CDR2 from the germline V gene are MNHEY and SVGEGT. The trim removed 4 bases at V and 1 base at J, leaving 5 bases unmatched. As DNA, the CDR3 is TGTGCCAGCAGTTCGCCGGGACTAGCTTCCTACGAGCAGTACTTC. Residues: CASSSPGLASYEQYF.

This sequence joins TRBV10-3 and TRBJ2-7, with 7 positions matching TRBD2. CDR3 length: 13 amino acids. Germline-derived CDR1 and CDR2 are ENHRY and SYGVKD. Here the CDR3 reads CAGGDLSSYEQYF. In nucleotides, the CDR3 is TGTGCTGGGGGGGACCTGAGCTCCTACGAGCAGTACTTC.

This clonotype turned up a few times. The chain is built from TRBV4-2 and TRBJ2-1, with D maybe TRBD2 (6 bases). Germline loops: CDR1 LGHNA, CDR2 YNFKEQ. This CDR3 contains 18 residues. The V end was cut by 1 base, the J end by 6 bases, with 22 bases between. CDR3 sequence: CASSQGGYEGGTSNEQFF. The CDR3 nucleotides read TGTGCCAGCAGCCAAGGGGGCTACGAGGGAGGCACCAGCAATGAGCAGTTCTTC.

CDR3 residues: CASSVEADWGTEAFF. CDR3 sequence (DNA): TGTGCCAGCAGCGTAGAGGCGGATTGGGGCACTGAAGCTTTCTTT. The V and J genes are TRBV9 and TRBJ1-1; D ambiguous. The CDR3 consists of 15 residues. V was pared by 0 bases and J by 4 bases, with 13 bases between. From germline, CDR1 is SGDLS and CDR2 YYNGEE.

The chain employs TRBV7-3 and TRBJ2-7, with TRBD1 identical over 10 bases. V dropped 3 bases and J dropped 5; count of bases not matched to a gene: 4. Germline values: CDR1 SGHTA, CDR2 FQGTGA. The CDR3 runs to 14 residues. The CDR3 DNA reads TGTGCCAGCAGCTTTGGGACAGGGGTCAACGAGCAGTACTTC. It translates to CASSFGTGVNEQYF.

This clonotype was found many times. The rearrangement uses TRBV20-1 and TRBJ2-7; 13 nucleotides agree with TRBD2. The CDR3 runs 13 residues. The germline V gene has CDR1 DFQATT and CDR2 SNEGSKA (reference sequence). V lost 3 bases and J lost 5; bases outside the gene matches: 1. The CDR3 protein is CSASGLAGDEQYF. DNA for the CDR3: TGCAGTGCTAGCGGACTAGCGGGAGACGAGCAGTACTTC.

The V call is TRBV5-6, the J call TRBJ1-2, with D possibly TRBD1 on 6 matching bases. Germline values: CDR1 SGHDT, CDR2 YYEEEE. The V end lost 3 bases, the J end lost 3 bases, and 15 bases lay between the germline ends. The CDR3 is made up of 15 amino acids. CDR3 sequence (DNA): TGTGCCAGCAGCTCACCGGACAGATCCGACTATGGCTACACCTTC. It codes for CASSSPDRSDYGYTF.

CDR3 sequence reads: CSARVTGDRNTIYF. CDR3 nucleotide sequence: TGCAGTGCTAGAGTGACAGGGGACAGAAACACCATATATTTT. The chain has TRBV20-1 and TRBJ1-3; 8 bases map to TRBD1. This CDR3 has 14 amino acids. V gave up 1 base and J gave up 5 bases; unmatched junction bases: 4. Germline assignment: CDR1 DFQATT and CDR2 SNEGSKA (reference sequence).

This clonotype came up once. The chain recombines TRBV10-3 with TRBJ1-1, with D unresolved. The V gene lost 9 bases and the J gene lost 3 bases, with 8 bases spanning the gap. Germline assignment: CDR1 ENHRY and CDR2 SYGVKD. The CDR3 consists of 11 residues. CDR3 region: CAIGRDTEAFF. Written as DNA, the CDR3 is TGTGCCATAGGGCGGGACACTGAAGCTTTCTTT.

This clonotype was seen a few times. This chain connects TRBV4-2 to TRBJ2-5; D is ambiguous. CDR3 length equals 14 residues. CDR1 LGHNA and CDR2 YNFKEQ come from the germline V gene. The V end lost 1 base, the J end lost 2 bases, and 8 bases lay between the germline ends. The CDR3 loop is CASSQASNQETQYF. CDR3 DNA sequence: TGTGCCAGCAGCCAAGCGTCCAATCAAGAGACCCAGTACTTC.

This clonotype was observed a handful of times. The V gene is TRBV10-3, the J gene TRBJ2-1, with D possibly being TRBD1 or TRBD2 (5 bases each). With 6 bases removed from V and 8 bases from J, the gap between germline ends came to 11 bases. The CDR3 contains 12 residues. CDR1 is ENHRY, CDR2 SYGVKD, per germline. The CDR3 DNA follows: TGTGCCATCAGCAGCCGAGGGGATGAGCAGTTCTTC. Translated: CAISSRGDEQFF.

This clonotype was detected once. Sequence at one end of the junction differs from germline and may be a read error. The rearrangement joins TRBV7-9 to TRBJ2-5, with D perhaps matching TRBD1 or TRBD2 (5 bases each). The germline CDR1 and CDR2 sequences are SEHNR and FQNEAQ (reference sequence). The CDR3 length is 13 residues. The CDR3 coding sequence is TGTGCCAGCCGGGACGTCCTGAGGGAGACACAGTACTTC. It translates to CASRDVLRETQYF.

This clonotype came up a few times. This chain uses TRBV4-3 with TRBJ2-1, with 7 bases lining up with TRBD2. Germline loops: CDR1 LGHNA, CDR2 YSLEER. CDR3 length: 16 amino acids. V trimming: 1 base; J trimming: 4 bases; junction bases outside the gene matches: 7. CDR3 loop: CASSQVAWEGYNEQFF. In nucleotides, the CDR3 is TGCGCCAGCAGCCAAGTAGCTTGGGAGGGATACAATGAGCAGTTCTTC.

This clonotype was picked up a small number of times. The rearrangement uses TRBV7-6 and TRBJ2-3, with D maybe TRBD1 (6 bases). V gave up 1 base and J gave up 6 bases, with 11 bases separating them. This CDR3 is built from 14 residues. CDR1 is SGHVS, CDR2 FNYEAQ, per germline. The CDR3 loop reads CASSLGTVLDTQYF. The CDR3 coding sequence is TGTGCCAGCAGCTTAGGGACAGTCCTGGATACGCAGTATTTT. Variable domain in full (rest from reference TRBV7-6 and TRBJ2-3): GAGVSQSPRYKVTKRGQDVALRCDPISGHVSLYWYRQALGQGPEFLTYFNYEAQQDKSGLPNDRFSAERPEGSISTLTIQRTEQRDSAMYRCASSLGTVLDTQYFGPGTRLTVL.

The chain uses TRBV10-3 and TRBJ1-2; 8 nucleotides align to TRBD1. Trimming cost V 5 bases and J 3 bases; bases outside gene matches: 2. The CDR3 is made up of 13 amino acids. CDR1 is ENHRY, CDR2 SYGVKD, per germline. In DNA, the CDR3 is TGTGCCATCAGTACACAGGGGGACTATGGCTACACCTTC. It specifies CAISTQGDYGYTF.